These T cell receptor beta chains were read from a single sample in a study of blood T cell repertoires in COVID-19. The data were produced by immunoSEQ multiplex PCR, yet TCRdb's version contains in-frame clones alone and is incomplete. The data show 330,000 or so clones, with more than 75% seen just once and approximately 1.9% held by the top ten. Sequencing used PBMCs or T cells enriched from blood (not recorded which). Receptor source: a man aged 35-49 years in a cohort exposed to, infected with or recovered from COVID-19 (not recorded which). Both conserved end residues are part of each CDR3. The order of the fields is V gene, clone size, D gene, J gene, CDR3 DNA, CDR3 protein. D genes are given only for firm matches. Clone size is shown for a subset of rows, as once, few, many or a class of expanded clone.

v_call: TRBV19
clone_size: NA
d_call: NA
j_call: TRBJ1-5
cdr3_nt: TGTGCCAGTAGTATAGCGGGGGGCTCTGGGCAGCCCCAGCATTTT
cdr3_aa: CASSIAGGSGQPQHF

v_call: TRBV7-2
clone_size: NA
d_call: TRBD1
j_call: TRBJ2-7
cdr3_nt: TGTGCCAGCAGCTTAGAGACAGGGAGCGAGCAGTACTTC
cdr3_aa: CASSLETGSEQYF

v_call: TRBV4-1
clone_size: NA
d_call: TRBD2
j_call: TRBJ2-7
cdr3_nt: TGCGCCAGCAGCCAAGTCCGGGAGGCTTCGCGGGAGCAGTACTTC
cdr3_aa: CASSQVREASREQYF

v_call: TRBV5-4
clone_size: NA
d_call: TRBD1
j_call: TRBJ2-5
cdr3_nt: TGTGCCAGCAGCTTAGACAGGGAACAAGAGACCCAGTACTTC
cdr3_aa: CASSLDREQETQYF

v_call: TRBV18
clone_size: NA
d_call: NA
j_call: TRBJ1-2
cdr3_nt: TGTGCCAGCTCACCAGTGGGAGGGTATGGCTACACCTTC
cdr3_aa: CASSPVGGYGYTF

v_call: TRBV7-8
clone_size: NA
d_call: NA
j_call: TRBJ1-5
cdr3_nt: TGTGCCAGCAGCTTAGCTGGGCAGGGCAATCAGCCCCAGCATTTT
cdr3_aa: CASSLAGQGNQPQHF

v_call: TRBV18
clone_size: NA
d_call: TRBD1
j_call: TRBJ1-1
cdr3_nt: TGTGCCAGCTCGCTACCAGGGGGATACACTGAAGCTTTCTTT
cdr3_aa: CASSLPGGYTEAFF

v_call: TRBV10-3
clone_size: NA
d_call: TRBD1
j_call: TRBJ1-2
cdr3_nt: TGTGCCATCAACGGACAGGGCTATGGCTACACCTTC
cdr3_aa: CAINGQGYGYTF

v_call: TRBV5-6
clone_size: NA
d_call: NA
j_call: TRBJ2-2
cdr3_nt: TGTGCCAGCAGGGACAGTAGTTTCAACACCGGGGAGCTGTTTTTT
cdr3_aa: CASRDSSFNTGELFF

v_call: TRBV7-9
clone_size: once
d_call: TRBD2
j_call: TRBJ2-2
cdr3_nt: TGTGCCAGCAGCTCTCCGGGACTAGCGGGGACCGGGGAGCTGTTTTTT
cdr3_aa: CASSSPGLAGTGELFF